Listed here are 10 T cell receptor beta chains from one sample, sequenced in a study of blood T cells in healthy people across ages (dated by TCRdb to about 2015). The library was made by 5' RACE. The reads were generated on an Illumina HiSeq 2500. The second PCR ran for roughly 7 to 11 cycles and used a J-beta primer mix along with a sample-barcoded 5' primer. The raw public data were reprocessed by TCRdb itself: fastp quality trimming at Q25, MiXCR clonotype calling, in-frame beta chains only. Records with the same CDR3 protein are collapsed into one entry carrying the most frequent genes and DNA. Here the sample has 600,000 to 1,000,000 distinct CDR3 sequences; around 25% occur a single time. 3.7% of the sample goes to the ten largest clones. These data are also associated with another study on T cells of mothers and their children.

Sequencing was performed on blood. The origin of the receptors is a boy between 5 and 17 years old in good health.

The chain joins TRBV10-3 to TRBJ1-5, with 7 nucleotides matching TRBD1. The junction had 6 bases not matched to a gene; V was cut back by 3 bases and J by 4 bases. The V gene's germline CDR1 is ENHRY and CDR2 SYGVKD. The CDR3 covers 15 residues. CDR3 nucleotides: TGTGCCATCAGTGATAGACAGGGAATGAATCAGCCCCAGCATTTT. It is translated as CAISDRQGMNQPQHF.

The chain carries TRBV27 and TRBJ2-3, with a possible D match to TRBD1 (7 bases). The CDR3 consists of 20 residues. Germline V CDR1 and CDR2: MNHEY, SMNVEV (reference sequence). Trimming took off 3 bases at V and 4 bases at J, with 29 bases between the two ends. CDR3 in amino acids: CASSLTGRSWGVHTSDTQYF. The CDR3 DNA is TGTGCCAGCAGTTTGACAGGGCGAAGTTGGGGGGTCCACACCTCAGATACGCAGTATTTT.

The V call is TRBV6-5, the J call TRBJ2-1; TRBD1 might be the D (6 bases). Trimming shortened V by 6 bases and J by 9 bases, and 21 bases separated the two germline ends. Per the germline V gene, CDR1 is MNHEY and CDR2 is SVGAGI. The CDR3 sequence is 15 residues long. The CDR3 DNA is TGTGCCAGCAGAAGAGGACAGTCCACAATGAGTGAGCAGTTCTTC. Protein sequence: CASRRGQSTMSEQFF.

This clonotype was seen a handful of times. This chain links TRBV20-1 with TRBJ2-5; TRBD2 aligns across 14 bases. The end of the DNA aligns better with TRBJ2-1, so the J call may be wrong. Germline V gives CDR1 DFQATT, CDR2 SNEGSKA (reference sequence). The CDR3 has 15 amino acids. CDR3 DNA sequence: TGCAGTGCTTCACCGGGACTAGCGGGAGATACTGAGCAGTTCTTC. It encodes CSASPGLAGDTEQFF.

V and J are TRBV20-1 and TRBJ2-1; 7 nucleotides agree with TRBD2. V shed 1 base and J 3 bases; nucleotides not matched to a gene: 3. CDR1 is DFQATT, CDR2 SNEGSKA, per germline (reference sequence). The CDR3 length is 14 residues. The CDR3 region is CSARASGIYNEQFF. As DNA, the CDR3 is TGCAGTGCTAGAGCTAGCGGAATCTACAATGAGCAGTTCTTC.

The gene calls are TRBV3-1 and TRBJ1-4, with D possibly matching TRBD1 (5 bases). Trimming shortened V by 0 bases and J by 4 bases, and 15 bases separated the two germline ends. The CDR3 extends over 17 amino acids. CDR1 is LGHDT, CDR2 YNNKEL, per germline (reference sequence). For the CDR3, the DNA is TGTGCCAGCAGCCAAGATGTAAGGAAGGGGAGTAATGAAAAACTGTTTTTT. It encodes CASSQDVRKGSNEKLFF.

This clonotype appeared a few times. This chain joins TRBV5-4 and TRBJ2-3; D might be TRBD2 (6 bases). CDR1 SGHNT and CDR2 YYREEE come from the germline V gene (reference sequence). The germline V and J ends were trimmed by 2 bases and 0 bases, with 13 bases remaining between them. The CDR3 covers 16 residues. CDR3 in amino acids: CASSLGGTRSTDTQYF. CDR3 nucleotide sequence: TGTGCCAGCAGCTTAGGCGGGACTCGAAGCACAGATACGCAGTATTTT.

The DNA of the CDR3 is TGTGCCAGCAGCCAAGTTGGGTCAGGGCGTAGCACAGATACGCAGTATTTT. Its translation: CASSQVGSGRSTDTQYF. This sequence joins TRBV14 and TRBJ2-3, with D possibly matching TRBD1 (5 bases). Germline lookup yields CDR1 SGHDN and CDR2 FVKESK. This CDR3 is built from 17 residues. Trimming left V 1 base short and J 0 bases short, with 14 bases between. Supplemented by reference TRBV14 and TRBJ2-3, the full variable domain reads EAGVTQFPSHSVIEKGQTVTLRCDPISGHDNLYWYRRVMGKEIKFLLHFVKESKQDESGMPNNRFLAERTGGTYSTLKVQPAELEDSGVYFCASSQVGSGRSTDTQYFGPGTRLTVL.

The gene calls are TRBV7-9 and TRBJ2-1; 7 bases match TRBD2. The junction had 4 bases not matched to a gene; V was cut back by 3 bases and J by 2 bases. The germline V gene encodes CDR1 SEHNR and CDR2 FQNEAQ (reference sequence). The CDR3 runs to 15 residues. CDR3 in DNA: TGTGCCAGCAGCTTTTCCCGGGGGGCCTACAATGAGCAGTTCTTC. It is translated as CASSFSRGAYNEQFF.

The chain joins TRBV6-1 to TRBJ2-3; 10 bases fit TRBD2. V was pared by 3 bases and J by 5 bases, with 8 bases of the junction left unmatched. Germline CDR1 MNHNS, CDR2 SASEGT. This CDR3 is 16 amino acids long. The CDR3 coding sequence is TGTGCCAGCAGTGAGTGGCTAGCGGGAGTTCAAGATACGCAGTATTTT. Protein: CASSEWLAGVQDTQYF.